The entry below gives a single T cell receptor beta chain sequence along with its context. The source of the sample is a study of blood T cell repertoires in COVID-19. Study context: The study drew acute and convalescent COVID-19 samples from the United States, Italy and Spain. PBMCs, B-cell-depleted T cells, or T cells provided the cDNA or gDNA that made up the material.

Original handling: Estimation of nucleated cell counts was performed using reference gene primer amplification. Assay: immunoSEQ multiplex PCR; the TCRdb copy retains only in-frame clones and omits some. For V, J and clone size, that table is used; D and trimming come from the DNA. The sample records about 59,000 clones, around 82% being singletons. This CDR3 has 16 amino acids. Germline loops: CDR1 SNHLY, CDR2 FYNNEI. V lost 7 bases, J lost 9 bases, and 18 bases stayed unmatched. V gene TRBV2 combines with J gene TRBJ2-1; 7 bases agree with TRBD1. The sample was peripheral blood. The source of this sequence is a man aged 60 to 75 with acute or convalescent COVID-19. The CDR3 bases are TGTGCCAGCACCAAAAACAGGGGCATCCTCCTTGGTGAGCAGTTCTTC. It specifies CASTKNRGILLGEQFF.